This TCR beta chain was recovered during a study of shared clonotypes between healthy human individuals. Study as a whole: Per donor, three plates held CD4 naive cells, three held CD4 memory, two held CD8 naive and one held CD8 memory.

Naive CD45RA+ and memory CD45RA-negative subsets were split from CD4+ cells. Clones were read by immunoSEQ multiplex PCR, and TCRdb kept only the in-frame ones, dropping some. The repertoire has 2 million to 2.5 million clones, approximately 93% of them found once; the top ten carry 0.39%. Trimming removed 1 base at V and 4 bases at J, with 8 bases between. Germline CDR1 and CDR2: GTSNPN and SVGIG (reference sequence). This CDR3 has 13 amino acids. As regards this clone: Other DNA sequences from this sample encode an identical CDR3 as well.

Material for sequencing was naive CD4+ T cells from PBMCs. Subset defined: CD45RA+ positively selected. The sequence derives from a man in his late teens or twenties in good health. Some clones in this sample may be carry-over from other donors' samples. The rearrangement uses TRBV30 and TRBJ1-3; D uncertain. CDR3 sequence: CAWSGQSGNTIYF. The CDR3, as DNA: TGTGCCTGGAGTGGGCAGTCCGGAAACACCATATATTTT.